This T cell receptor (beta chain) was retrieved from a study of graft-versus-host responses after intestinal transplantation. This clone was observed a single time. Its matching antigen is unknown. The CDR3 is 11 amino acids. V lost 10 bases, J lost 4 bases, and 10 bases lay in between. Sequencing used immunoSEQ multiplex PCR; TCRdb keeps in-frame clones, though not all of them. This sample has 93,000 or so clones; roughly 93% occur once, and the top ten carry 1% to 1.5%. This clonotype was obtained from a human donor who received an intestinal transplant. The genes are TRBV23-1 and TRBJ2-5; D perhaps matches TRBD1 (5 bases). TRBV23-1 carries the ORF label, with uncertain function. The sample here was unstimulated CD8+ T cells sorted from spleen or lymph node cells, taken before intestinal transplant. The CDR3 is CAILRGETQYF. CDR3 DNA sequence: TGCGCCATCTTAAGGGGAGAGACCCAGTACTTC.